What follows is one TCR beta chain and its context. Libraries were prepared by immunoSEQ multiplex PCR; TCRdb keeps only in-frame clonotypes and omits some of them. The table records approximately 81,000 clones, 83% of them present only once. This record comes from a study of T cell responses to AZD1222 COVID-19 vaccine. Germline assignment: CDR1 SGDLS and CDR2 YYNGEE. Losses at the gene ends were 4 bases for V and 0 bases for J; bases not matched to a gene: 4. This CDR3 is 16 amino acids long. This receptor was obtained from an adult who received the AZD1222 COVID-19 vaccine. The rearrangement joins TRBV9 to TRBJ1-3; 10 nucleotides align to TRBD1. The material sequenced was peripheral blood, taken 28 days after the second AZD1222 dose. The chain's CDR3 is CASSIDRGPSGNTIYF. CDR3 DNA: TGTGCCAGCAGCATAGACAGGGGGCCCTCTGGAAACACCATATATTTT.